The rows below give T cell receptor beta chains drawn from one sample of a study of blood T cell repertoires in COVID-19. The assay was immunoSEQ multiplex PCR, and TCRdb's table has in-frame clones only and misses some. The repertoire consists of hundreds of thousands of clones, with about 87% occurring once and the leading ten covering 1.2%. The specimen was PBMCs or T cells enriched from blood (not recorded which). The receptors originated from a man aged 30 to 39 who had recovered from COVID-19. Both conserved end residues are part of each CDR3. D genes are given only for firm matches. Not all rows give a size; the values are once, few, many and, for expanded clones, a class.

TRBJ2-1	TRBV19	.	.	TGTGCCAGTAGTATTGGCCCCAATGAGCAGTTCTTC	CASSIGPNEQFF
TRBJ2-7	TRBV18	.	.	TGTGCCAGCTCACCACCACTTCTAGGAAAATTCTACGAGCAGTACTTC	CASSPPLLGKFYEQYF
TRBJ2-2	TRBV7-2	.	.	TGTGCCAGCAGCTTAGCGACTGGGACTTCCCCCGGGGAGCTGTTTTTT	CASSLATGTSPGELFF
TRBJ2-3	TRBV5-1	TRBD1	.	TGCGCCAGCAGCTTAGTCCCCTCTGGGACAGGGACAGATACGCAGTATTTT	CASSLVPSGTGTDTQYF
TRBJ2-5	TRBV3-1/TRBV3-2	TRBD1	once	TGTGCCAGCAGCCAAAGGGGGCCTGGTGGTGAGACCCAGTACTTC	CASSQRGPGGETQYF
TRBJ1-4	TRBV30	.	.	TGTGCCTGGGGGGCAGGGATTTCGGGACTGTTTTTT	CAWGAGISGLFF
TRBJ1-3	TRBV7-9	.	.	TGTGCCAGCAGGGCAGGGCCCTCTGGAAACACCATATATTTT	CASRAGPSGNTIYF
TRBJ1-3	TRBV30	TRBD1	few	TGTGCCTGGAGTGTACCGGGACAGCGGCTCGGCACCATATATTTT	CAWSVPGQRLGTIYF
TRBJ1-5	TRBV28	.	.	TGTGCCAGCAGTCGAGTCAGGGCTCGCAATCAGCCCCAGCATTTT	CASSRVRARNQPQHF
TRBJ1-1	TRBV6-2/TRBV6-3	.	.	TGTGCCAGCAGTTACTCCCAGGGCGTAAGCACTGAAGCTTTCTTT	CASSYSQGVSTEAFF
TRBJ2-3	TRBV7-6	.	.	TGTGCCAGCAAGCAAGCTTCGAGCGATACGCAGTATTTT	CASKQASSDTQYF
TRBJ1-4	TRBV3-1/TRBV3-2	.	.	TGTGCCAGCAGCAGCGACAGGAGGAATGAAAAACTGTTTTTT	CASSSDRRNEKLFF
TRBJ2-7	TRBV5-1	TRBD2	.	TGCGCCAGCAGAACCCGGGGGGTCATTAGTGACGAGCAGTACTTC	CASRTRGVISDEQYF
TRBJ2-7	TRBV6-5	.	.	TGTGCCAGCACCAGACAGTGGGGCGCCTACGAGCAGTACTTC	CASTRQWGAYEQYF
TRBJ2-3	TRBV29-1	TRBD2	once	TGCAGCGCGGGGGGGTCGGGGACTGATACGCAGTATTTT	CSAGGSGTDTQYF
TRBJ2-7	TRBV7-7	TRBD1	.	TGTGCTAGCAGCACGGGACAGGGGGAGATTTTCTACGAGCAGTACTTC	CASSTGQGEIFYEQYF
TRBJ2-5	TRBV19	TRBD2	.	TGTGCCAGTAGTCGACTAGCGTCCCGGGAGACCCAGTACTTC	CASSRLASRETQYF
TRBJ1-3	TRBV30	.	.	TGTGCCTGGAGCCTTCCAAACACCATATATTTT	CAWSLPNTIYF
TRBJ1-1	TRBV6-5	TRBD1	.	TGTGCCAGCAGTTACGGGACAGGGTGGACTGAAGCTTTCTTT	CASSYGTGWTEAFF
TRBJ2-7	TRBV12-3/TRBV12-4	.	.	TGTGCCAGCAGTTCCAGCCGTCGGAGGGAGCAGTACTTC	CASSSSRRREQYF
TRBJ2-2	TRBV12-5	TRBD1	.	TGTGCTAGTAAAAAGGGTCCGGGACAGGGGCACACCGGGGAGCTGTTTTTT	CASKKGPGQGHTGELFF
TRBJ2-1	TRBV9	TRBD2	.	TGTGCCAGCAGCCCCAATCTAGCGGGAGACTACAATGAGCAGTTCTTC	CASSPNLAGDYNEQFF
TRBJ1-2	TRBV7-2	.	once	TGTGCCAGCAGCCGGAGACAGAACTATGGCTACACCTTC	CASSRRQNYGYTF
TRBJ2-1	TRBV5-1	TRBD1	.	TGCGCCAGCAGCTTGGTCAGTCCACAGGGGAGCTCCTACAATGAGCAGTTCTTC	CASSLVSPQGSSYNEQFF
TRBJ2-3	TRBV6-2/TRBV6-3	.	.	TGTGCCAGCAGTTTTGTTGCAGGGTGGGATACAGATACGCAGTATTTT	CASSFVAGWDTDTQYF
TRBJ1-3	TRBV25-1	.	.	TGTGCCAGCAGCGAACTGTTTCCCTCTGGAAACACCATATATTTT	CASSELFPSGNTIYF
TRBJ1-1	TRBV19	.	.	TGTGCCAGTAGTCTATCCAGGCGCGAAGCTGAAGCTTTCTTT	CASSLSRREAEAFF
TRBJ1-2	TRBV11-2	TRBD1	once	TGTGCCAGCAGCCCAAGCCTGACAGGGGCCTATGGCTACACCTTC	CASSPSLTGAYGYTF
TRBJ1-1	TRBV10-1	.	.	TGCGCCAGCAGCCCGAGCAAGCTTCGTCTGAACACTGAAGCTTTCTTT	CASSPSKLRLNTEAFF
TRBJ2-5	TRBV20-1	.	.	TGCAGTGGGTTGGCGGGAGAGACCCAGTACTTC	CSGLAGETQYF
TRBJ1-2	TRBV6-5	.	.	TGTGCCAGCAGTCTCACACCTTTCTATGGCTACACCTTC	CASSLTPFYGYTF
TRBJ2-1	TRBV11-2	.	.	TGTGCCAGCAGCTTGACCCGGGTTTATGGGAATGAGCAGTTCTTC	CASSLTRVYGNEQFF
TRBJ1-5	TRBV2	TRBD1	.	TGTGCCAGCAGAGGGACAGCCTATAGCAATCAGCCCCAGCATTTT	CASRGTAYSNQPQHF
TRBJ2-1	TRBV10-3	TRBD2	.	TGTGCCATCAGGAATAGCGGGGGGGCCGATGAGCAGTTCTTC	CAIRNSGGADEQFF
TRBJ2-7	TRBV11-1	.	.	TGTGCCAGCAGCTTAGCCCCTAGCGTTTACGAGCAGTACTTC	CASSLAPSVYEQYF
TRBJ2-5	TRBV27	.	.	TGTGCCAGCAAAACGGTCGGAGAGACCCAGTACTTC	CASKTVGETQYF
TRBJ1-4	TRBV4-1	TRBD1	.	TGCGCCAGCAGCCAGCGACAGGGGGCAGGGATTTATGAAAAACTGTTTTTT	CASSQRQGAGIYEKLFF
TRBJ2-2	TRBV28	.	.	TGTGCCAGCAGTTTTTCAGTAAACACCGGGGAGCTGTTTTTT	CASSFSVNTGELFF
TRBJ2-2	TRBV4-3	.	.	TGCGCCAGCAGCCAAGATCCGGCGAACACCGGGGAGCTGTTTTTT	CASSQDPANTGELFF
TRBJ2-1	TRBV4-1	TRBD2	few	TGCGCCAGCAGCCAACCTACTAGCGGAGAGCAGTTCTTC	CASSQPTSGEQFF
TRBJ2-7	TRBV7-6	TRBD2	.	TGTGCCAGCAGCTCAAAGGGACTAGCGGGAGCCTACGAGCAGTACTTC	CASSSKGLAGAYEQYF
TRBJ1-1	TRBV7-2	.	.	TGTGCCAGCAGCCCCAGCAGGGGCCCCCCTGAAGCTTTCTTT	CASSPSRGPPEAFF
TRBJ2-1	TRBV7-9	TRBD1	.	TGTGCCAGCAGCTCACAGGGGACGTACAATGAGCAGTTCTTC	CASSSQGTYNEQFF
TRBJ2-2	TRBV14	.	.	TGTGCCAGCAGCCACGTACGACAGGTTGGGGAGCTGTTTTTT	CASSHVRQVGELFF
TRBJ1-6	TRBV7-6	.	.	TGTGCCAGCAGCTTAGAGAGCAGCGGCAATAATTCACCCCTCCACTTT	CASSLESSGNNSPLHF
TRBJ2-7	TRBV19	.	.	TGTGCCACCGCGGGGGCCCCCTACGAGCAGTACTTC	CATAGAPYEQYF
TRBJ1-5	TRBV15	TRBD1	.	TGTGCCACCAGCAGAGGGACAGGGATGATGGATCAGCCCCAGCATTTT	CATSRGTGMMDQPQHF
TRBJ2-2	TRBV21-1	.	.	TGTGCCAGCAGCAAGAGACAGGAGGATACCGGGGAGCTGTTTTTT	CASSKRQEDTGELFF
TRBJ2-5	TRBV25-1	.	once	TGTGCCACCACCGAGGCCTATGCCCAGTACTTC	CATTEAYAQYF
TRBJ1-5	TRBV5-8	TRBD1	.	TGTGCCAGCAGCTTGGCCCGGACAGGAATAAATCAGCCCCAGCATTTT	CASSLARTGINQPQHF
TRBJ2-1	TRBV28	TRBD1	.	TGTGCCAGCAGTTTATCCCTACCGGGACAGGCTCCCTACAATGAGCAGTTCTTC	CASSLSLPGQAPYNEQFF
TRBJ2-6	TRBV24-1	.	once	TGTGCCACCAGTGACCCCAGAGGCAAACCCAACGTCCTGACTTTC	CATSDPRGKPNVLTF
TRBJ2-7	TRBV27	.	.	TGTGCCAGCAGTTTCATCACTAGCTCCTACGAGCAGTACTTC	CASSFITSSYEQYF
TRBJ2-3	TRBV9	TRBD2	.	TGTGCCAGCAGTATTAGCGGGGGCCTTTTCCGCACAGATACGCAGTATTTT	CASSISGGLFRTDTQYF
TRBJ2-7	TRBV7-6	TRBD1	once	TGTGCCAGCGGGACAGGGGAACCCTACGAGCAGTACTTC	CASGTGEPYEQYF
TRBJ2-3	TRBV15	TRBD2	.	TGTGCCACCAGCAGAGGAGGGTCTAGCGGGGGGGCCGCAGATACGCAGTATTTT	CATSRGGSSGGAADTQYF
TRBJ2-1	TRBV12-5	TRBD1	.	TGTGCTAGTGGCCCGGGACAGGGCTACAATGAGCAGTTCTTC	CASGPGQGYNEQFF
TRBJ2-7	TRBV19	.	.	TGTGCCAGTGGCAACTACTACGAGCAGTACTTC	CASGNYYEQYF
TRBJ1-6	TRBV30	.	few	TGTGCCTGGAGGGGGGGTAACCCCAATTCACCCCTCCACTTT	CAWRGGNPNSPLHF
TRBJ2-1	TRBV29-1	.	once	TGCAGCGTTGAAAGGGCGGGACAGTTCAATGAGCAGTTCTTC	CSVERAGQFNEQFF